The TCR beta chain under discussion was sequenced for a study of blood T cell repertoires in COVID-19. As for the study in general: Both acute and convalescent COVID-19 samples were obtained from the United States, Italy and Spain. The cDNA or gDNA used as material had been derived from T cells, B-cell-depleted T cells, or PBMCs.

Germline trimming cut 4 bases from V and 5 bases from J; bases unmatched to any gene: 14. The CDR3 is made up of 17 amino acids. From germline, CDR1 is SGDLS and CDR2 YYNGEE. In the source study's methods: It was from reference gene primer amplification that nucleated cell counts were estimated. Clones were read by immunoSEQ multiplex PCR, and TCRdb kept only the in-frame ones, dropping some. For V, J and clone size, that table is used; D and trimming come from the DNA. This sample has approximately 60,000 clones, with 65% to 80% found just once. Sequencing was carried out using peripheral blood. The TCR was taken from a man aged 55 to 70 with acute or convalescent COVID-19. The chain links TRBV9 to TRBJ2-5; 10 nucleotides agree with TRBD1. The chain's CDR3 is CASSSGQGMQARETQYF. CDR3 DNA: TGTGCCAGCAGCTCGGGACAGGGGATGCAGGCAAGGGAGACCCAGTACTTC.